The 7 T cell receptor beta chains presented below share a single source sample, sequenced in a study of blood T cell repertoires in COVID-19 (dated by TCRdb to the early 2020s). The method was the immunoSEQ multiplex PCR assay. Drawn from immuneACCESS, this table holds only the in-frame rearrangements with V and J called that TCRdb kept. Clones are partly lost; checked studies trace under half to an unresolved V gene and leave the rest unexplained. The sample records roughly 70,000 clones, 70% to 90% of which are singletons. Of the sample, roughly 4.8% falls within the top ten clones. Specimen: peripheral blood. Every receptor here comes from a woman of 80 years or more with active or convalescent COVID-19.

The chain joins TRBV5-6 to TRBJ2-7; 7 positions agree with TRBD1. Looked up from germline, CDR1 is SGHDT and CDR2 is YYEEEE. This CDR3 comprises 18 residues. V was clipped by 4 bases and J by 6 bases; unmatched bases: 22. In DNA form, the CDR3 reads TGTGCCAGCAGCGAAAGACATGGGTTACAGGGGTGGACCAGCGAGCAGTACTTC. It translates to CASSERHGLQGWTSEQYF.

V is TRBV28 and J is TRBJ1-5; TRBD1 aligns across 7 bases. The germline V gene encodes CDR1 MDHEN and CDR2 SYDVKM. V shed 5 bases and J 7 bases; nucleotides not matched to a gene: 11. The CDR3 is 15 residues long. The CDR3 nucleotides read TGTGCCAGCAGTCAAACGACAGGGTCGGAGCAGCCCCAGCATTTT. Translated, it gives CASSQTTGSEQPQHF.

This chain uses TRBV4-1 with TRBJ2-7, with 7 bases that match TRBD1. Germline assignment: CDR1 MGHRA and CDR2 YSYEKL. The J segment lost 4 bases and the V segment lost 4 bases, leaving 10 bases of the junction unmatched. The CDR3 has 15 amino acids. CDR3 residues: CASSLIQGQGYEQYF. DNA of the CDR3: TGCGCCAGCAGCCTGATACAGGGGCAGGGGTACGAGCAGTACTTC.

V usage is TRBV24-1 and J usage is TRBJ1-3, with D uncertain. Germline assignment: CDR1 KGHDR and CDR2 SFDVKD. The germline V and J ends were trimmed by 0 bases and 4 bases, with 9 bases remaining between them. This CDR3 has 15 residues. For the CDR3, the DNA is TGTGCCACCAGTGATTTGTGGTTGGCCGGAAACACCATATATTTT. Translated: CATSDLWLAGNTIYF.

The V call is TRBV27, the J call TRBJ2-7, with TRBD2 identical over 11 bases. Germline assignment: CDR1 MNHEY and CDR2 SMNVEV (reference sequence). V shed 5 bases, J shed 4 bases, and the junction held 7 bases outside the gene matches. The CDR3 totals 15 residues. DNA of the CDR3: TGTGCCAGCAGTACGGGACTAGCGGACCCTTACGAGCAGTACTTC. Protein: CASSTGLADPYEQYF.

The chain links TRBV19 to TRBJ2-7; perhaps TRBD1 as D (5 bases). CDR3 length: 14 residues. Germline CDR1 is LNHDA and CDR2 is SQIVND (reference sequence). V shed 10 bases and J shed 2 bases, with 18 bases lying between them. This CDR3 is CATQKRGSAYEQYF. For the CDR3, the DNA is TGTGCCACCCAGAAAAGGGGTTCCGCCTACGAGCAGTACTTC.

In this sample, this clone turned up once. The chain joins TRBV9 to TRBJ1-5; TRBD1 matches at 10 bases. This CDR3 contains 15 residues. In germline, CDR1 is SGDLS, CDR2 YYNGEE. V was pared by 3 bases and J by 6 bases, with 6 bases of the junction left unmatched. In nucleotides, the CDR3 is TGTGCCAGCAGCGACTCCGGGACAGGGGTTCAGCCCCAGCATTTT. Its protein product is CASSDSGTGVQPQHF.